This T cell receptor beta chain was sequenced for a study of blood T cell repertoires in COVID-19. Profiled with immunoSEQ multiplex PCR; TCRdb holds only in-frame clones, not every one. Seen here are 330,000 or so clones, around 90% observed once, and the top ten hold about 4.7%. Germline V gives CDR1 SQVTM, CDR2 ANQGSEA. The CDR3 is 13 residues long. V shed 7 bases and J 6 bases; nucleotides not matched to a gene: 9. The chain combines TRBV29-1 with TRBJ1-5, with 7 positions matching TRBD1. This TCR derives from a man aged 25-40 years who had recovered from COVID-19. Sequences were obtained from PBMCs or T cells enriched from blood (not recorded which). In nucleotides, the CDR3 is TGCAGCGCCCGACAGGGAGGTAGTCAGCCCCAGCATTTT. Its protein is CSARQGGSQPQHF.